The source of this TCR beta chain is a study of shared clonotypes between healthy human individuals. Study in general: For every donor, three CD4 naive, three CD4 memory, two CD8 naive and one CD8 memory plates were used. General study results and limits: The study generally estimated greater richness for naive than memory subsets. Relative to clonotypes present in all four donors, those not shared had lower generation probabilities.

Deep level was the assay's run setting. Assay used: immunoSEQ multiplex PCR; TCRdb lists only in-frame clones, some missing. The profile shows 400,000 to 600,000 clones, roughly 95% of them singletons. V was pared by 0 bases and J by 4 bases, with 13 bases between. This CDR3 comprises 15 residues. From germline, CDR1 is MNHEY and CDR2 SVGAGI. On this clone itself: Its matching antigen is unknown.

The sequenced sample was naive CD4+ T cells sorted from blood. Subset reported: CD45RA+ positively selected. The receptor was derived from a woman aged 25-40 years in good health. V usage is TRBV6-5 and J usage is TRBJ2-7; no reliable D call. The CDR3 bases are TGTGCCAGCAGTTACTCGATCTTCAGGTATTACGAGCAGTACTTC. This encodes CASSYSIFRYYEQYF.